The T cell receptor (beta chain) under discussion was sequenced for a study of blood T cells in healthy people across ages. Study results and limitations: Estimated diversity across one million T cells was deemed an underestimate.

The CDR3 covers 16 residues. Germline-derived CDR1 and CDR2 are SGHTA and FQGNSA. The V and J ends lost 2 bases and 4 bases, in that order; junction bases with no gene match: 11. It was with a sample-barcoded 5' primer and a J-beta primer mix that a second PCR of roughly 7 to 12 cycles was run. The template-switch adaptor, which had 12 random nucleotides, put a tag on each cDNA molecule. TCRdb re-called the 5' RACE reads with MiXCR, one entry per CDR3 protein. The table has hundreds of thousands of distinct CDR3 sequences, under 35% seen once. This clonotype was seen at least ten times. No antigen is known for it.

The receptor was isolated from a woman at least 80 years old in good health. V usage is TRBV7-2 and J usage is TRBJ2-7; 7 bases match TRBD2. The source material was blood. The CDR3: CASSLWVGPGGYEQYF. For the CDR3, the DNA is TGTGCCAGCAGCTTATGGGTTGGGCCGGGAGGTTACGAGCAGTACTTC.